Shown below are 11 T cell receptor beta chains from a single sample sequenced in a study of metastatic and nonmetastatic thyroid tumors (dated by TCRdb to 2020 to 2021). To prepare the library, PCR was applied. Instrument used: Illumina HiSeq 4000. The raw public data were reprocessed by TCRdb itself: fastp quality trimming at Q25, MiXCR clonotype calling, in-frame beta chains only. The sample has some 21,000 clones on record, about a quarter of them singletons. The top ten clonotypes cover 4.5% to 5.5% of the sample. Before undergoing thyroid surgery, none of the patients had been given any kind of treatment. Sequencing was carried out using tumor tissue. All receptors derive from a female donor with papillary thyroid cancer or a benign thyroid nodule (not recorded which). Some clones in this sample may be carry-over from other donors' samples.

Concerning this clone itself: This could be a read error, since a much larger clone is one nucleotide away. The rearrangement joins TRBV5-1 to TRBJ2-3; perhaps D is TRBD1 or TRBD2 (5 bases each). This CDR3 region has 11 residues. CDR1 and CDR2 (germline): SGHRS, YFSETQ. Trimming removed 7 bases at V and 5 bases at J, with 8 bases between. The CDR3 spells CASSGQDTQYF. The CDR3 DNA follows: TGCGCCAGCTCGGGGCAAGATACGCAGTATTTT.

The chain employs TRBV5-5 and TRBJ2-2; tentative D call: TRBD1 (5 bases). Trimming took off 2 bases at V and 4 bases at J, with 6 bases between the two ends. There are 13 residues in the CDR3. Germline V CDR1 and CDR2: SGHKS, YYEKEE (reference sequence). The CDR3 reads CASSLGVTGELFF. CDR3 DNA: TGTGCCAGCAGCTTAGGGGTCACCGGGGAGCTGTTTTTT.

This clone was seen many times. Given a much more abundant clone one base away, this may be a read error. The chain recombines TRBV2 with TRBJ2-7; D is perhaps TRBD1 or TRBD2 (6 bases each). The V end lost 3 bases, the J end lost 3 bases, and 18 bases lay between the germline ends. Germline values: CDR1 SNHLY, CDR2 FYNNEI. This CDR3 has 16 amino acids. The CDR3 sequence: CASSERRGAPNYEQYF. DNA for the CDR3: TGTGCCAGCAGTGAGAGAAGGGGGGCACCCAACTACGAGCAGTACTTC.

This clone was found once. This rearrangement joins TRBV19 to TRBJ2-7; TRBD2 might be the D (6 bases). Between the trimmed V and J ends, which lost 6 bases and 5 bases, there was a span of 29 bases. The CDR3 totals 18 residues. Germline V lookup: CDR1 LNHDA, CDR2 SQIVND (reference sequence). CDR3 bases: TGTGCCAGTAGCCGACTGCGATGGGTATCGGGGGAAAAGAACGAGCAGTACTTC. Translating it yields CASSRLRWVSGEKNEQYF.

This clone was recorded many times. This chain joins TRBV10-3 and TRBJ1-3, with D perhaps matching TRBD1 (6 bases). The V end was cut by 5 bases, the J end by 5 bases, with 22 bases between. This CDR3 spans 17 amino acids. Germline V CDR1 and CDR2: ENHRY, SYGVKD. CDR3: CAISPSGGTRGRNTIYF. The DNA for the CDR3 is TGTGCCATCAGTCCCTCGGGGGGCACAAGGGGACGAAACACCATATATTTT.

Only a few counts were recorded for this clone. The CDR3 reads CASSLGIGVANQPQHF. In nucleotides, the CDR3 is TGTGCCAGCAGTTTGGGTATCGGGGTAGCTAATCAGCCCCAGCATTTT. The rearrangement links TRBV6-5 to TRBJ1-5; D is undetermined. The CDR3 spans 16 residues. Germline lookup yields CDR1 MNHEY and CDR2 SVGAGI. V was cut by 4 bases and J by 4 bases, with 17 bases left in between.

The chain recombines TRBV5-1 with TRBJ1-6; D not resolved. Trimming cost V 0 bases and J 9 bases, with 13 bases left between them. There are 15 residues in the CDR3. The germline V gene encodes CDR1 SGHRS and CDR2 YFSETQ. Here the CDR3 DNA reads TGCGCCAGCAGCTTGGCTGGGCAGCTATTTTCACCCCTCCACTTT. Residues: CASSLAGQLFSPLHF. The whole variable domain, filled in from reference TRBV5-1 and TRBJ1-6, reads KAGVTQTPRYLIKTRGQQVTLSCSPISGHRSVSWYQQTPGQGLQFLFEYFSETQRNKGNFPGRFSGRQFSNSRSEMNVSTLELGDSALYLCASSLAGQLFSPLHFGNGTRLTVT.

This clone was recorded a few times. Here the CDR3 omits its conserved ending phenylalanine or tryptophan, so a read error is the likely source. The chain couples TRBV11-2 to TRBJ1-1; 7 nucleotides agree with TRBD1. The CDR3 consists of 16 residues. CDR1 SGHAT and CDR2 FQNNGV come from the germline V gene. V shed 6 bases and J 3 bases; nucleotides not matched to a gene: 13. The CDR3 region has the DNA TGTGCCAGCAGTCCAGACAGGGCATCCTGGGACACTGAAGCTTTCTCT. Translated: CASSPDRASWDTEAFS.

Remarks on this clone: The junction departs from the called germline gene at one end, perhaps through a read error. This chain connects TRBV12-3 or TRBV12-4 to TRBJ1-2; a weak D match, TRBD1 (6 bases). This CDR3 spans 14 amino acids. The CDR3 coding sequence is TGTGCCAGCAGATCGACAGGTGGAAACTATTGCTACACCTTC. Translation gives CASRSTGGNYCYTF.

About this clone: Mismatch with germline at one junction end may stem from a read error. V and J are TRBV7-2 and TRBJ2-1; D gene unclear. This CDR3 is built from 13 residues. Germline loops: CDR1 SGHTA, CDR2 FQGNSA. The CDR3 DNA reads TGTGCCGGCAGCTTATTGAACTATCTAGAGCAGTTCTTC. The encoded protein is CAGSLLNYLEQFF.

Worth noting for this clone: A junction end diverges from the germline sequence, so it may reflect a read error. The rearrangement joins TRBV7-7 to TRBJ2-5, with TRBD2 matching over 10 bases. The CDR3 length is 16 residues. The V gene's germline CDR1 is SSHAT and CDR2 FNYEAQ (reference sequence). CDR3: CACSSGLAVVQETQYF. CDR3 DNA sequence: TGTGCCTGCAGCTCCGGACTAGCGGTGGTCCAAGAGACCCAGTACTTC.